Below, 7 T cell receptor beta chains from the same sample are listed, as sequenced in a study of cytomegalovirus exposure and HLA in healthy donors. PCR amplification relied on 60 Vbeta primers (plus 13 Jbeta primers). The assay was immunoSEQ multiplex PCR, and TCRdb's table has in-frame clones only and misses some. Among approximately 150,000 clones listed, about 75% were seen once. Sequencing input: PBMCs. These receptors originate from a man aged 18 to 30 in good health and CMV-seropositive.

The rearrangement links TRBV19 to TRBJ1-4, with D uncertain. The CDR3 loop spans 15 amino acids. Germline CDR1 and CDR2: LNHDA and SQIVND (reference sequence). The V and J ends lost 6 bases and 7 bases respectively, with 18 bases between them. The CDR3 sequence: CASRTTGSLTEKLFF. The DNA of the CDR3 is TGTGCCAGTAGAACAACCGGGAGCCTGACTGAAAAACTGTTTTTT.

The chain employs TRBV4-1 and TRBJ2-7; the match to TRBD2 covers 12 bases. The J segment lost 2 bases and the V segment lost 3 bases, leaving 14 bases of the junction unmatched. There are 19 residues in the CDR3. The germline V gene encodes CDR1 MGHRA and CDR2 YSYEKL. The CDR3 region is CASSHQVGLAGTSTYEQYF. The DNA of the CDR3 is TGCGCCAGCAGCCACCAGGTCGGACTAGCGGGAACGAGCACCTACGAGCAGTACTTC.

V gene TRBV27 combines with J gene TRBJ2-3; possible D gene TRBD1, 5 bases. The CDR3 covers 13 residues. The germline V gene has CDR1 MNHEY and CDR2 SMNVEV (reference sequence). V was clipped by 6 bases and J by 6 bases, with 13 bases between them. CDR3 sequence (DNA): TGTGCCAGCAGGCATATGGGGCGCGATACGCAGTATTTT. Its protein is CASRHMGRDTQYF.

The V call is TRBV7-8, the J call TRBJ1-5, with 7 bases lining up with TRBD1. This CDR3 contains 15 residues. Germline loops: CDR1 SGHVS, CDR2 FQNEAQ. Germline trimming cut 1 base from V and 11 bases from J; bases unmatched to any gene: 11. DNA of the CDR3: TGTGCCAGCAGCTTAGGCCAGTCCCCGCAGGGGGCCCAGCATTTT. Translating gives CASSLGQSPQGAQHF. Full variable domain (remainder filled in from reference TRBV7-8 and TRBJ1-5): GAGVSQSPRYKVAKRGQDVALRCDPISGHVSLFWYQQALGQGPEFLTYFQNEAQLDKSGLPSDRFFAERPEGSVSTLKIQRTQQEDSAVYLCASSLGQSPQGAQHFGDGTRLSIL.

The chain carries TRBV5-1 and TRBJ1-2; 12 bases are a match to TRBD1. V was clipped by 4 bases and J by 11 bases; unmatched bases: 9. CDR1 and CDR2 from the germline V gene are SGHRS and YFSETQ. The CDR3 has 14 residues. As DNA, the CDR3 is TGCGCCAGCAGCGCCTCCGGGACAGGGGGCGCGTACACCTTC. This gives the protein CASSASGTGGAYTF.

The chain combines TRBV2 with TRBJ2-1; TRBD2 agrees at 7 bases. The CDR3 runs to 10 residues. The V segment lost 8 bases and the J segment 8 bases; nucleotides outside the gene matches: 0. Germline CDR1 and CDR2: SNHLY and FYNNEI. CDR3 in DNA: TGTGCCAGCGGGGGGGATGAGCAGTTCTTC. Its translation: CASGGDEQFF. Looking up the rest from reference TRBV2 and TRBJ2-1 gives the full variable domain: EPEVTQTPSHQVTQMGQEVILRCVPISNHLYFYWYRQILGQKVEFLVSFYNNEISEKSEIFDDQFSVERPDGSNFTLKIRSTKLEDSAMYFCASGGDEQFFGPGTRLTVL.

The table lists this clone with a few counts. Additional DNA sequences in this sample encode the identical CDR3. J is TRBJ1-1 and V is TRBV7-9, with TRBD1 matching 8 bases. Germline V lookup: CDR1 SEHNR, CDR2 FQNEAQ (reference sequence). V gave up 3 bases and J gave up 0 bases; unmatched junction bases: 0. The CDR3 is 14 residues long. CDR3 sequence reads: CASSLGQVNTEAFF. The CDR3 DNA is TGTGCCAGCAGCTTGGGACAGGTGAACACTGAAGCTTTCTTT.